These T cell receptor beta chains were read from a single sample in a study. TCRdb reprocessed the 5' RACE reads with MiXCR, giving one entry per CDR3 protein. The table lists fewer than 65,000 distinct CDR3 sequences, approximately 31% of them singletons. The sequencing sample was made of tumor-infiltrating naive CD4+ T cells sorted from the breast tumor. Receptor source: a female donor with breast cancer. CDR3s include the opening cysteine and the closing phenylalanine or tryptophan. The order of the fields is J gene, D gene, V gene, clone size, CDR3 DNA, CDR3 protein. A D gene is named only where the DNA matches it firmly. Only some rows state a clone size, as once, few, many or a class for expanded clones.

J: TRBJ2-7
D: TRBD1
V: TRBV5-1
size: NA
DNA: TGCGCCAGCAGCGTACAGGGGGCGAGGTTCTACGAGCGGTACTTC
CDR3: CASSVQGARFYERYF

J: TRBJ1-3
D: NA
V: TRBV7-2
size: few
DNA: TGTGCCAGCAGCTTAGAAGCACGGGTTAGTGGAAACACCATATATTTT
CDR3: CASSLEARVSGNTIYF

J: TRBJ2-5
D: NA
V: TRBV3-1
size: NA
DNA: TGTGCCAGCAGTGGCGACAGCCAAGAGACCCAGTACTTC
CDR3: CASSGDSQETQYF

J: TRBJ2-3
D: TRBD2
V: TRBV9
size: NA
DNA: TGTGCCAGCAGCGCGGGGGGGAATGTTAATACGCAGTATTTT
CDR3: CASSAGGNVNTQYF

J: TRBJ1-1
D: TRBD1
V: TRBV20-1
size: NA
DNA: TGCAGTGCTAGGCAGGGGGCTGACACTGAAGCTTTCTTT
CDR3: CSARQGADTEAFF

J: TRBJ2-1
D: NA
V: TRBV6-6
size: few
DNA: TGTGCCAGCAGTTACGATCCGTCTCGGGGGAATGAGCAGTTCTTC
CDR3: CASSYDPSRGNEQFF

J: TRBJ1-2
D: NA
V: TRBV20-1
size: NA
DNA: TGCAGTGCTAGAGGTGCCTTGGGCTACACCTTC
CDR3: CSARGALGYTF

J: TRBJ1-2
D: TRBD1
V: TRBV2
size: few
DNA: TGTGCCAGCAGTGACAGGGGGAACTATGGCTACACCTTC
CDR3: CASSDRGNYGYTF

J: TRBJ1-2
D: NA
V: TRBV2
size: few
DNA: TGTGCCAGCAGTCAGGTAACAGGGTACTATGGCTACACCTTC
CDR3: CASSQVTGYYGYTF

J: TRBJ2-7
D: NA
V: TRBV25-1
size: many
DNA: TGTGCCAGCAGTGATGCCCTCCGGCACGAGCAGTACTTC
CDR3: CASSDALRHEQYF

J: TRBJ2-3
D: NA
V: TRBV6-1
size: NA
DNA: TGTGCCAGCAGTGAAGTAGCGACTCGAGGCACGGGTACGCAGTATTTT
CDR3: CASSEVATRGTGTQYF

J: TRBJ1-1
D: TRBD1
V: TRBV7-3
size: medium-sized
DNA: TGTGCCAGCAGCTCTCAGGGGGGGAACACTGAAGCTTTCTTT
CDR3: CASSSQGGNTEAFF

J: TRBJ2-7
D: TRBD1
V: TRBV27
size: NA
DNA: TGTGCCATCATCAGGTCGACAGGGGGCTACGAGCAGTACTTC
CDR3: CAIIRSTGGYEQYF

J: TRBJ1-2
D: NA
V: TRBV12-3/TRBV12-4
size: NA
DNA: TGTGCCAGCAGGATCGGTCGAAACAACTATGGCTACACCTTC
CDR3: CASRIGRNNYGYTF

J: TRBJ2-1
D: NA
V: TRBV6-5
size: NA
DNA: TGTGCCAGCAGCCGGGGTCTCTCCTACAATGAGCAGTTCTTC
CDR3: CASSRGLSYNEQFF

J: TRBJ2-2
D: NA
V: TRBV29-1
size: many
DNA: TGCAGCGTTGACAGGCAGGCCACCGGGGAGCTGTTTTTT
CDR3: CSVDRQATGELFF

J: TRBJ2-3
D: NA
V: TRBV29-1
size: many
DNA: TGCAGCGTTGTGTGGGACGTCACAGATACGCAGTATTTT
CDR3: CSVVWDVTDTQYF

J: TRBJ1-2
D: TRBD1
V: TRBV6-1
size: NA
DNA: TGTGCCAGCAGCGACAGGGGCCCCCGCGGGGAAGAAGGCTACACCTTC
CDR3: CASSDRGPRGEEGYTF

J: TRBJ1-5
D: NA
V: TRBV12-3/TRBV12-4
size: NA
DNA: TGTGCCAGCAGAAGGGCCAGCCCTAATCAGCCCCAGCATTTT
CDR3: CASRRASPNQPQHF

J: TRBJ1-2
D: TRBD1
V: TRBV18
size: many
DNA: TGTGCCAGCTCACGGGACAGTCCATATGGCTACACCTTC
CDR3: CASSRDSPYGYTF

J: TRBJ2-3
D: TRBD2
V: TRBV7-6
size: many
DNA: TGTGCCAGCAGCTCGGGGACTAGCGGGGGGGCCTTGGCTGATACGCAGTATTTT
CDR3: CASSSGTSGGALADTQYF

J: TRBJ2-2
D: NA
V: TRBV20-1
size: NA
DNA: TGCAGTGCCGGCACAAAGAGCCCCCACCCCGGGGAGCTGTTTTTT
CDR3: CSAGTKSPHPGELFF

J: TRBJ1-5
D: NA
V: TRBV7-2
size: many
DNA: TGTGCCAGCAGCTTGGTGGCAGGGGACAATCAGCCCCAGCATTTT
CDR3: CASSLVAGDNQPQHF

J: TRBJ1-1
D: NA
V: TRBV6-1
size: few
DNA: TGTGCCAGCAGTGAAGGGAAGGGCACTGAAGCTTTCTTT
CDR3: CASSEGKGTEAFF

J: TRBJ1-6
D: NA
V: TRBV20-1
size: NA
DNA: TGCAGTGCCCCCGAATGGGCTGGTTCACCCCTCCACTTT
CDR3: CSAPEWAGSPLHF

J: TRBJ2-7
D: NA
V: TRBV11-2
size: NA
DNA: TGTGCCAGCAGCTTGGGCGGTCGGGGCGAGCAGTACTTC
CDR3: CASSLGGRGEQYF

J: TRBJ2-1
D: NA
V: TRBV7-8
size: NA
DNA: TGTGCCAGCAGCTCGGGGGACTCCTCGCGCGAGCAGTTCTTC
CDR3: CASSSGDSSREQFF

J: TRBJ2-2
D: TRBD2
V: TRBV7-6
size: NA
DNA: TGTGCCAGCAGCCCTAGCGGCCTCCCCGGGGAGCTGTTTTTT
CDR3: CASSPSGLPGELFF

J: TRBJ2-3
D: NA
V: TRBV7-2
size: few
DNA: TGTGCCAGCAGCTTAATGAGTGGACGCGGGGATACGCAGTATTTT
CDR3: CASSLMSGRGDTQYF

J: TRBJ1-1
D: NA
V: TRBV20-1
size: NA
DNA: TGCAGTGCTTACCGACAGGTAGGGAACACTGAAGCTTTCTTT
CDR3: CSAYRQVGNTEAFF

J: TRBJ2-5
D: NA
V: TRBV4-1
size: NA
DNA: TGCGCCAGCACCCCCCAGGGTCAAGAGACCCAGTACTTC
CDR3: CASTPQGQETQYF

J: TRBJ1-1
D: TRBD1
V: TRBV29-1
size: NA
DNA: TGCAGCGCCAGCAGGGGGGCAAACACTGAAGCTTTCTTT
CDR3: CSASRGANTEAFF

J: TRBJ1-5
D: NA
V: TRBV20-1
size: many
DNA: TGCAGTGCAGAGAACAGGAGGCATCAGCCCCAGCATTTT
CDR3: CSAENRRHQPQHF

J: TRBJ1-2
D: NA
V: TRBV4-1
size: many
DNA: TGCGCCAGCAGCCCCCTCGGGTCGACATATGGCTACACCTTC
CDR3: CASSPLGSTYGYTF

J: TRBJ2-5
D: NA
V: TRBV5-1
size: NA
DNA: TGCGCCAGCAGCTTACTCAGTGAGGAGACCCAGTACTTC
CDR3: CASSLLSEETQYF

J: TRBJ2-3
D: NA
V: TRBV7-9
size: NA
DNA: TGTGCCAGCAGCTACAAGAGGGCCTCCGGAGATACGCAGTATTTT
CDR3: CASSYKRASGDTQYF

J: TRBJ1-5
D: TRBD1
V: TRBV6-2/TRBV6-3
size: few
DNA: TGTGCCAGCAGGGGGGACAGGATTAGCAATCAGCCCCAGCATTTT
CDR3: CASRGDRISNQPQHF

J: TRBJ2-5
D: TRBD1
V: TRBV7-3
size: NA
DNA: TGTGCCAGCAGTCGACAGGGTTTGGAGACCCAGTACTTC
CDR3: CASSRQGLETQYF

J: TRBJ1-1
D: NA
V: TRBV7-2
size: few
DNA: TGTGCCAGCAGCATAGGACAGAGAATGACTTTGAACACTGAAGCTTTCTTT
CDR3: CASSIGQRMTLNTEAFF

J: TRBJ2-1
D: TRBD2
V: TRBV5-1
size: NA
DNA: TGCGCCAGCAGCGAAGGACTAGCGGTCTCCTACAATGAGCAGTTCTTC
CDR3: CASSEGLAVSYNEQFF

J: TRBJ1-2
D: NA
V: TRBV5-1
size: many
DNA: TGCGCCAGCAGCTTGGAGGGCTCTTCTTACTATGGCTACACCTTC
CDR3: CASSLEGSSYYGYTF

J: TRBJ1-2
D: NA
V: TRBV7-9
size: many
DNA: TGTGCCAGCAGCCTCGACAACCACCGAGGTTACACCTTC
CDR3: CASSLDNHRGYTF

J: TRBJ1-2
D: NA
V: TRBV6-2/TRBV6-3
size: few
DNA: TGTGCCAGCAGTTACAGCAGGGACTATGGCTACACCTTC
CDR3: CASSYSRDYGYTF

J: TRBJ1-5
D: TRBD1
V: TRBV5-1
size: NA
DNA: TGCGCCAGCAGCCGGACAGGAGACAACAATCAGCCCCAGCATTTT
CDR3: CASSRTGDNNQPQHF

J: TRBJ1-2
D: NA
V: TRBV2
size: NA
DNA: TGTGCCAGCAGTGATGATGAGGTCTATGGCTACACCTTC
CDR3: CASSDDEVYGYTF

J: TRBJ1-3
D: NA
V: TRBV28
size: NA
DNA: TGTGCCAGCAGTAAGACAGGAAGAAACACCATATATTTT
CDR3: CASSKTGRNTIYF

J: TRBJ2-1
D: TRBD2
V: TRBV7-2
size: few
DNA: TGTGCCAGCAGCCGGGGAGGGATTGATAGGAATGAGCAGTTCTTC
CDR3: CASSRGGIDRNEQFF

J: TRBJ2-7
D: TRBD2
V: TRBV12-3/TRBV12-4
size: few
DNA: TGTGCCAGCAGTTCCAGGACTAGCGGGAGTGCGCAGTACTTC
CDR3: CASSSRTSGSAQYF

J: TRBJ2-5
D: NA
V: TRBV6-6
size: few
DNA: TGTGCCAGCAGTTACCAAGAGACCCAGTACTTC
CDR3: CASSYQETQYF

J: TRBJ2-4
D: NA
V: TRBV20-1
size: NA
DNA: TGCAGTGCGTCTGCACCCCATGGGCGGCCACGGACGGGTGTAGCCAAAAACATTCAGTACTTC
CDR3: CSASAPHGRPRTGVAKNIQYF

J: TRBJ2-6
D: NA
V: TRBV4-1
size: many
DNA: TGCGCCAGCAGCCAAGATCTACAGTCTATCTCTGGGGCCAACGTCCTGACTTTC
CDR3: CASSQDLQSISGANVLTF

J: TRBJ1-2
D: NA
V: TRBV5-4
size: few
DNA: TGTGCCAGCAGCGAACAGGGTTATGGCTACACCTTC
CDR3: CASSEQGYGYTF

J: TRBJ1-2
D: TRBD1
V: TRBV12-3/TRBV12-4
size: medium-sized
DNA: TGTGCCAGCAGTTTTAGAGGGGGCTCTGGCTACACCTTC
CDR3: CASSFRGGSGYTF

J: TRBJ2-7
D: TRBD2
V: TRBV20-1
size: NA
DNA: TGCAGTACTAGAGACCCATTTAGCGGGAGCTTCTACGAGCAGTACTTC
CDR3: CSTRDPFSGSFYEQYF

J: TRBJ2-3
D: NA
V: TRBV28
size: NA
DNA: TGTGCCAGCAGTTGGGGCTTAACCCCAGATACGCAGTATTTT
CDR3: CASSWGLTPDTQYF

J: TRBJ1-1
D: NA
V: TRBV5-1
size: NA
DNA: TGCGCCAGCAGCCCCGGGGCCAGCACTGAAGCTTTCTTT
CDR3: CASSPGASTEAFF

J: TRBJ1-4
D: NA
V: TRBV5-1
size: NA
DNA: TGCGCCAGCAGCTTTACAGGGCCAGGGGAAAAACTGTTTTTT
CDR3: CASSFTGPGEKLFF

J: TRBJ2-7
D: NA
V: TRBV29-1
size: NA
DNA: TGCAACGTTGATGGACAGGCGGGGGAGCAGTACTTC
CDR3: CNVDGQAGEQYF

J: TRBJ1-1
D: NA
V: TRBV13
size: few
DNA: TGTGCCAGCAGCCAAACAGGTACTGAAGCTTTCTTT
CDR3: CASSQTGTEAFF

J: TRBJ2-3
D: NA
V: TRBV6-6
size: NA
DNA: TGTGCCAGCAGTACACTTAGACTCGCAGATACGCAGTATTTT
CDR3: CASSTLRLADTQYF